This T cell receptor (beta chain) was recovered during a study of Tregs in tolerant kidney transplant recipients. Some clones are missing from TCRdb's copy, which holds only in-frame ones; the method was immunoSEQ multiplex PCR. The sample lists roughly 66,000 clones, roughly 92% occurring once. Trimming took 0 bases from V and 5 from J, leaving 12 bases between them. CDR1 and CDR2 (germline): SEHNR, FQNEAQ (reference sequence). CDR3 length equals 15 residues. The sample was CD8+ T cells from blood, taken before the transplant. The clonotype comes from a human donor who received a combined kidney and bone marrow transplant. The chain combines TRBV7-9 with TRBJ2-3; D is possibly TRBD1 (5 bases). The CDR3 sequence is CASSLAQGLLDTQYF. The CDR3, as DNA: TGTGCCAGCAGCTTAGCTCAGGGTTTGTTAGATACGCAGTATTTT.